This is a list of T cell receptor beta chains from one sample in a study of T cells in Graves' hyperthyroidism and ophthalmopathy. TCRdb re-called the multiplex PCR reads with MiXCR, one entry per CDR3 protein. Here the sample spans some 490,000 distinct CDR3 sequences, 22% being singletons. The sample taken for sequencing was blood. The receptors were sampled from a woman in her sixties or seventies with Graves' ophthalmopathy. CDR3s include the opening cysteine and the closing phenylalanine or tryptophan. The D gene is left open where the match is weak. A row's size may be missing; if present it is once, few, many or a size class.

CDR3 DNA: TGCAGTGCTAGAGAGATGAGTAACACCGGGGAGCTGTTTTTT
CDR3 protein: CSAREMSNTGELFF
J gene: TRBJ2-2
clone size: NA
V gene: TRBV20-1
D gene: NA

CDR3 DNA: TGTGCCAGCAGCTACACCGGGTACACTGAAGCTTTCTTT
CDR3 protein: CASSYTGYTEAFF
J gene: TRBJ1-1
clone size: NA
V gene: TRBV6-2/TRBV6-3
D gene: NA

CDR3 DNA: TGTGCCAGCAGTGGGCCACACAGGGGTAGAGAGACCCAGTACTTC
CDR3 protein: CASSGPHRGRETQYF
J gene: TRBJ2-5
clone size: few
V gene: TRBV6-1
D gene: TRBD1

CDR3 DNA: TGTGCCAGTAGTATATATAGCGTCGGGGAGCTGTTTTTT
CDR3 protein: CASSIYSVGELFF
J gene: TRBJ2-2
clone size: once
V gene: TRBV19
D gene: NA

CDR3 DNA: TGTGCCAGCAGCTCGCGGGCCATGAACACCGGGGAGCTGTTTTTT
CDR3 protein: CASSSRAMNTGELFF
J gene: TRBJ2-2
clone size: NA
V gene: TRBV9
D gene: NA

CDR3 DNA: TGCGCCAGCAGCGACACTAGCGGGAACGGTTACGAGCAGTACTTC
CDR3 protein: CASSDTSGNGYEQYF
J gene: TRBJ2-7
clone size: few
V gene: TRBV5-1
D gene: TRBD2

CDR3 DNA: TGTGCCATCAGTGGGTCCTCCTACGAGCAGTACTTC
CDR3 protein: CAISGSSYEQYF
J gene: TRBJ2-7
clone size: many
V gene: TRBV10-3
D gene: NA

CDR3 DNA: TGTGCCGCCAAGGTCTCTGCCCATAGCAATCAGCCCCAGCATTTT
CDR3 protein: CAAKVSAHSNQPQHF
J gene: TRBJ1-5
clone size: NA
V gene: TRBV2
D gene: NA

CDR3 DNA: TGTGCCAGCAGCTTATCGTGGGGGGAAAAACTGTTTTTT
CDR3 protein: CASSLSWGEKLFF
J gene: TRBJ1-4
clone size: many
V gene: TRBV7-3
D gene: NA

CDR3 DNA: TGTGCCAGCTCACCTTATGAGACCCAGTACTTC
CDR3 protein: CASSPYETQYF
J gene: TRBJ2-5
clone size: NA
V gene: TRBV18
D gene: NA

CDR3 DNA: TGCGCCAGCAGCCCGGACAGGCCTTCCTACGAGCAGTACTTC
CDR3 protein: CASSPDRPSYEQYF
J gene: TRBJ2-7
clone size: few
V gene: TRBV5-1
D gene: TRBD1

CDR3 DNA: TGCGCCAGTGGACAGGGGGCTTTAGCTTTCTTT
CDR3 protein: CASGQGALAFF
J gene: TRBJ1-1
clone size: NA
V gene: TRBV10-2
D gene: TRBD1

CDR3 DNA: TGCAGTGCTCGAGGACTCTCTTTCATCACAGATACGCAGTATTTT
CDR3 protein: CSARGLSFITDTQYF
J gene: TRBJ2-3
clone size: NA
V gene: TRBV20-1
D gene: NA

CDR3 DNA: TGTGCCAGCAGCTCCCAGGATGGCTGGTATGGCTACACCTTC
CDR3 protein: CASSSQDGWYGYTF
J gene: TRBJ1-2
clone size: NA
V gene: TRBV7-9
D gene: NA

CDR3 DNA: TGCAGTGCTAAGGTCGGCACCCTCTACGAGCAGTACTTC
CDR3 protein: CSAKVGTLYEQYF
J gene: TRBJ2-7
clone size: NA
V gene: TRBV20-1
D gene: NA

CDR3 DNA: TGCAGTGCTAGAGGGAAAGCGGGATCTTCCTACGAGCAGTACTTC
CDR3 protein: CSARGKAGSSYEQYF
J gene: TRBJ2-7
clone size: NA
V gene: TRBV20-1
D gene: TRBD2

CDR3 DNA: TGTGCCAGCAGCTTAGACGGGCGGGAGGGCAAGGATGAGCAGTTCTTC
CDR3 protein: CASSLDGREGKDEQFF
J gene: TRBJ2-1
clone size: few
V gene: TRBV11-3
D gene: TRBD2

CDR3 DNA: TGTGCCAGCAGCCAAGATGGGGGGTTCGGCGAGCAGTACTTC
CDR3 protein: CASSQDGGFGEQYF
J gene: TRBJ2-7
clone size: NA
V gene: TRBV3-1
D gene: NA

CDR3 DNA: TGTGCCAGCGCCCGGTGGGGGGCGGAGACCCAGTACTTC
CDR3 protein: CASARWGAETQYF
J gene: TRBJ2-5
clone size: NA
V gene: TRBV3-1
D gene: NA

CDR3 DNA: TGTGCCAGTACGGGAGGGAGCTGGCAGCCCCAGCATTTT
CDR3 protein: CASTGGSWQPQHF
J gene: TRBJ1-5
clone size: NA
V gene: TRBV19
D gene: NA

CDR3 DNA: TGTGCCAGCAGTGATGATGGACGGGAGTACTTC
CDR3 protein: CASSDDGREYF
J gene: TRBJ2-5
clone size: NA
V gene: TRBV2
D gene: NA

CDR3 DNA: TGTGCCAGCAGCCAATTGGGAGGCGCTGAAGCTTTCTTT
CDR3 protein: CASSQLGGAEAFF
J gene: TRBJ1-1
clone size: NA
V gene: TRBV3-1
D gene: NA

CDR3 DNA: TGTGCCGGAGAAGGGGACGGCGAACGGAACACTGAAGCTTTCTTT
CDR3 protein: CAGEGDGERNTEAFF
J gene: TRBJ1-1
clone size: few
V gene: TRBV6-4
D gene: NA

CDR3 DNA: TGTGCCAGTAGCCGCGGAGGTCTAGCGGCGAACACCGGGGAGCTGTTTTTT
CDR3 protein: CASSRGGLAANTGELFF
J gene: TRBJ2-2
clone size: NA
V gene: TRBV19
D gene: TRBD2

CDR3 DNA: TGTGCCAGCAGGAGAGGAATTCAAGAGACCCAGTACTTC
CDR3 protein: CASRRGIQETQYF
J gene: TRBJ2-5
clone size: few
V gene: TRBV6-1
D gene: NA

CDR3 DNA: TGTGCCAGCAGCCGGGACAGCGGAAACTATGGCTACACCTTC
CDR3 protein: CASSRDSGNYGYTF
J gene: TRBJ1-2
clone size: NA
V gene: TRBV9
D gene: TRBD1

CDR3 DNA: TGTGCCAGTAGTCTCGCCTGGACAGGGGGCTATGGCTACACCTTC
CDR3 protein: CASSLAWTGGYGYTF
J gene: TRBJ1-2
clone size: NA
V gene: TRBV19
D gene: TRBD1

CDR3 DNA: TGTGCCAGCAGTCCATGGACGTCCCCCCGGGACACTGAAGCTTTCTTT
CDR3 protein: CASSPWTSPRDTEAFF
J gene: TRBJ1-1
clone size: many
V gene: TRBV28
D gene: NA

CDR3 DNA: TGTGCCAGCAGCCCAGACCGGTACAAGTACGAGCAGTACTTC
CDR3 protein: CASSPDRYKYEQYF
J gene: TRBJ2-7
clone size: many
V gene: TRBV11-2
D gene: NA

CDR3 DNA: TGCAGTGCTACCCTTCTAGCGGGAGTCTACAATGAGCAGTTCTTC
CDR3 protein: CSATLLAGVYNEQFF
J gene: TRBJ2-1
clone size: few
V gene: TRBV20-1
D gene: TRBD2

CDR3 DNA: TGTGCCAGCAGCTCCCTAGCGGCCGGGTTCTACGAGCAGTACTTC
CDR3 protein: CASSSLAAGFYEQYF
J gene: TRBJ2-7
clone size: many
V gene: TRBV5-6
D gene: TRBD2

CDR3 DNA: TGTGCCTGGAGTAAAACAGGGGGCGACGAGCAGTACTTC
CDR3 protein: CAWSKTGGDEQYF
J gene: TRBJ2-7
clone size: NA
V gene: TRBV30
D gene: TRBD1

CDR3 DNA: TGTGCCAGCCGAAGTCCAGGGTATCAGCCCCAGCATTTT
CDR3 protein: CASRSPGYQPQHF
J gene: TRBJ1-5
clone size: NA
V gene: TRBV28
D gene: NA

CDR3 DNA: TGCGCCAGCAGCCAAGAGACGTACAATGAGCAGTTCTTC
CDR3 protein: CASSQETYNEQFF
J gene: TRBJ2-1
clone size: few
V gene: TRBV4-3
D gene: NA

CDR3 DNA: TGCGCCAGCGGGGAGGGCCGGGCCATCCGGGGTCAGCCCCAGCATTTT
CDR3 protein: CASGEGRAIRGQPQHF
J gene: TRBJ1-5
clone size: NA
V gene: TRBV5-1
D gene: NA

CDR3 DNA: TGTGCCAGCAGTTTCGGACGGTACAATGAGCAGTTCTTC
CDR3 protein: CASSFGRYNEQFF
J gene: TRBJ2-1
clone size: many
V gene: TRBV28
D gene: NA

CDR3 DNA: TGTGCCAGCAGGTCGACAGGGGAATATTTCAATGAGCAGTTCTTC
CDR3 protein: CASRSTGEYFNEQFF
J gene: TRBJ2-1
clone size: NA
V gene: TRBV11-2
D gene: TRBD1

CDR3 DNA: TGCGCCAGCAGCTCGCAACCGGGACAGGAATTCGGGGAGCTGTTTTTT
CDR3 protein: CASSSQPGQEFGELFF
J gene: TRBJ2-2
clone size: many
V gene: TRBV5-1
D gene: TRBD1

CDR3 DNA: TGTGCCAGCAGTCCTCCGACACAAGGGGAGACCCAGTACTTC
CDR3 protein: CASSPPTQGETQYF
J gene: TRBJ2-5
clone size: NA
V gene: TRBV28
D gene: NA

CDR3 DNA: TGTGCCAGCAGCTTAATACAGGGGTACGAGCAGTACTTC
CDR3 protein: CASSLIQGYEQYF
J gene: TRBJ2-7
clone size: many
V gene: TRBV7-2
D gene: TRBD1

CDR3 DNA: TGCAGTGCTACTCACAGGGCGGAGGGTGAAAAACTGTTTTTT
CDR3 protein: CSATHRAEGEKLFF
J gene: TRBJ1-4
clone size: NA
V gene: TRBV20-1
D gene: NA

CDR3 DNA: TGTGCCAGCGGGGGGGCAGACACAGATACGCAGTATTTT
CDR3 protein: CASGGADTDTQYF
J gene: TRBJ2-3
clone size: many
V gene: TRBV2
D gene: NA

CDR3 DNA: TGTGCCAGCAGCTTAAGCTCTGGGGCCAACGTCCTGACTTTC
CDR3 protein: CASSLSSGANVLTF
J gene: TRBJ2-6
clone size: many
V gene: TRBV11-2
D gene: NA

CDR3 DNA: TGTGCCAGCAGAAGAGAAAGGGGGGGGAACACTGAAGCTTTCTTT
CDR3 protein: CASRRERGGNTEAFF
J gene: TRBJ1-1
clone size: many
V gene: TRBV27
D gene: NA

CDR3 DNA: TGTGCCAGCAGGCCCTCATACCGCGACTCCTACGAGCAGTACTTC
CDR3 protein: CASRPSYRDSYEQYF
J gene: TRBJ2-7
clone size: NA
V gene: TRBV6-1
D gene: NA

CDR3 DNA: TGTGCCAGCAAAACGGACGGGAACACTGAAGCTTTCTTT
CDR3 protein: CASKTDGNTEAFF
J gene: TRBJ1-1
clone size: few
V gene: TRBV2
D gene: NA

CDR3 DNA: TGTGCCAGCAGTCGAGCTGGGGCCAACGTCCTGACTTTC
CDR3 protein: CASSRAGANVLTF
J gene: TRBJ2-6
clone size: NA
V gene: TRBV6-2/TRBV6-3
D gene: NA

CDR3 DNA: TGTGCCAGCAGCCCTCAGGGCCGCTCTGGGGCCAACGTCCTGACTTTC
CDR3 protein: CASSPQGRSGANVLTF
J gene: TRBJ2-6
clone size: NA
V gene: TRBV7-3
D gene: NA